What follows are 27 T cell receptor beta chains derived from one specimen sequenced in a study of T cells in Graves' hyperthyroidism and ophthalmopathy. Template material for amplifying TCR beta CDR3 regions consisted of RNA transcripts. HTBI primers were employed in a first-round RT-PCR of the TCR CDR3. Via MiXCR, TCRdb re-called the multiplex PCR reads, giving one row per CDR3 protein. The sample has about 400,000 distinct CDR3 sequences; about 13% are singletons. Specimen: blood. These receptors were collected from a woman in her late teens or twenties with Graves' hyperthyroidism.

This clonotype has ten or more counts. The rearrangement joins TRBV7-8 to TRBJ2-7, with a possible D match to TRBD2 (5 bases). The length of the CDR3 is 13 residues. The germline gives CDR1 SGHVS, CDR2 FQNEAQ. The V gene lost 5 bases and the J gene lost 5 bases, with 13 bases spanning the gap. The CDR3 region is CASSTRGFDEQYF. CDR3 sequence (DNA): TGTGCCAGCAGCACCCGAGGGTTTGACGAGCAGTACTTC.

J is TRBJ2-7 and V is TRBV5-4; TRBD1 matches 7 bases. The germline V gene has CDR1 SGHNT and CDR2 YYREEE (reference sequence). This CDR3 is built from 13 residues. J lost 0 bases, V lost 4 bases, and 1 base had no gene match. The CDR3 sequence is CASSGQDSYEQYF. CDR3 nucleotide sequence: TGTGCCAGCAGCGGACAGGACTCCTACGAGCAGTACTTC.

This clonotype showed up many times. This chain joins TRBV3-1 and TRBJ2-7; TRBD1 matches 7 bases. The CDR3 has 15 amino acids. J was trimmed by 4 bases and V by 4 bases; bases with no gene match: 10. Germline V gene sequence: CDR1 LGHDT, CDR2 YNNKEL (reference sequence). The CDR3 loop is CASSLDRTSAYEQYF. CDR3 nucleotide sequence: TGTGCCAGCAGCCTGGACAGGACATCGGCGTACGAGCAGTACTTC.

The genes are TRBV29-1 and TRBJ2-1; no definite D call. The CDR3 consists of 14 residues. With 6 bases removed from V and 3 bases from J, the gap between germline ends came to 15 bases. Germline V gene data show CDR1 as SQVTM and CDR2 as ANQGSEA. The chain's CDR3 is CSVDSTFLYNEQFF. The CDR3 nucleotides read TGCAGCGTGGATTCCACATTTCTCTACAATGAGCAGTTCTTC.

This clonotype was detected ten times or more. V is TRBV24-1 and J is TRBJ2-2, with a possible D match to TRBD2 (5 bases). Trimming took off 1 base at V and 3 bases at J, with 11 bases between the two ends. The germline V gene has CDR1 KGHDR and CDR2 SFDVKD. The CDR3 has 16 amino acids. As DNA, the CDR3 is TGTGCCACCAGTGATTTAAGCGAGGGTTACACCGGGGAGCTGTTTTTT. Translated: CATSDLSEGYTGELFF.

This clonotype was seen many times. The genes are TRBV20-1 and TRBJ2-5; 9 bases map to TRBD2. V shed 6 bases, J shed 5 bases, and the junction held 13 bases outside the gene matches. Germline V gene lookup returns CDR1 DFQATT and CDR2 SNEGSKA (reference sequence). This CDR3 has 15 amino acids. The CDR3 here is CSAPRVAGEAETQYF. DNA of the CDR3: TGCAGTGCCCCCCGGGTAGCGGGAGAGGCGGAGACCCAGTACTTC.

This clonotype was detected many times. V and J are TRBV20-1 and TRBJ2-7; TRBD1 agrees at 10 bases. CDR1 is DFQATT, CDR2 SNEGSKA, per germline (reference sequence). CDR3 length equals 12 residues. V lost 4 bases to trimming and J lost 4 bases; unmatched junction nucleotides: 1. DNA of the CDR3: TGCAGTGCTACGGACAGGGGGTACGAGCAGTACTTC. Translation gives CSATDRGYEQYF.

Many counts were recorded for this clonotype. V and J are TRBV4-1 and TRBJ2-7; maybe TRBD1 (5 bases). The length of the CDR3 is 15 residues. With 4 bases removed from V and 2 bases from J, the gap between germline ends came to 15 bases. Germline V gene lookup returns CDR1 MGHRA and CDR2 YSYEKL. The CDR3 nucleotides are TGCGCCAGCAGCCCCTTCCTCGACAGCCCCTACGAGCAGTACTTC. Translated, it gives CASSPFLDSPYEQYF.

This clonotype was observed at least ten times. The CDR3 loop reads CASSLEDRPYGYTF. CDR3 DNA: TGTGCCAGCAGTTTAGAGGACAGACCCTATGGCTACACCTTC. This chain joins TRBV28 and TRBJ1-2, with a possible D match to TRBD1 (6 bases). CDR3 length: 14 residues. Between the trimmed V and J ends, which lost 2 bases and 4 bases, there was a span of 11 bases. Per the germline V gene, CDR1 is MDHEN and CDR2 is SYDVKM.

This clonotype was seen many times. The CDR3 here is CSVGREREKLFF. The CDR3 nucleotides are TGCAGCGTTGGTCGGGAAAGAGAAAAACTGTTTTTT. The chain links TRBV29-1 to TRBJ1-4; D gene ambiguous. Trimming left V 4 bases short and J 8 bases short, with 11 bases between. This CDR3 spans 12 amino acids. CDR1 is SQVTM, CDR2 ANQGSEA, per germline.

Ten or more counts support this clonotype. The chain links TRBV12-3 or TRBV12-4 to TRBJ1-1; D possibly corresponds to TRBD1 (5 bases). The germline V and J ends were trimmed by 5 bases and 0 bases, with 22 bases remaining between them. This CDR3 region has 18 residues. Here the CDR3 DNA reads TGTGCCAGCAGTCTAGGGGCCGTCCCCCACCGCATGAACACTGAAGCTTTCTTT. Its protein product is CASSLGAVPHRMNTEAFF.

Ten or more counts support this clonotype. The chain has TRBV2 and TRBJ1-6, with TRBD1 matching 8 bases. The V gene end was trimmed by 7 bases and the J gene end by 5 bases; junction bases not matched to a gene: 7. The germline V gene encodes CDR1 SNHLY and CDR2 FYNNEI. This CDR3 comprises 15 residues. The CDR3 here is CASTAQGADNSPLHF. CDR3 bases: TGTGCCAGCACCGCCCAGGGGGCTGATAATTCACCCCTCCACTTT.

This clonotype was seen at least ten times. This chain links TRBV3-1 with TRBJ2-2, with TRBD1 as a possible D gene (6 bases). The V end lost 5 bases, the J end lost 4 bases, and 11 bases lay between the germline ends. The CDR3 loop spans 14 amino acids. Germline values: CDR1 LGHDT, CDR2 YNNKEL (reference sequence). The CDR3 reads CASSLWTATGELFF. CDR3 DNA sequence: TGTGCCAGCAGCTTGTGGACAGCCACCGGGGAGCTGTTTTTT.

The chain combines TRBV19 with TRBJ2-1; TRBD1 matches at 7 bases. The length of the CDR3 is 14 residues. Unmatched junction bases numbered 8, after V lost 5 bases and J lost 7 bases. CDR1 is LNHDA, CDR2 SQIVND, per germline (reference sequence). In DNA, the CDR3 is TGTGCCAGTAGTTTACAGGGGCCAGGGAATGAGCAGTTCTTC. Its translation is CASSLQGPGNEQFF.

This clonotype was detected many times. The chain combines TRBV12-3 or TRBV12-4 with TRBJ2-2; TRBD2 matches 13 bases. Germline trimming cut 6 bases from V and 5 bases from J; bases unmatched to any gene: 3. This CDR3 contains 15 residues. CDR3 protein: CASRTGLAGTGELFF. The CDR3 region has the DNA TGTGCCAGCAGGACGGGACTAGCGGGGACCGGGGAGCTGTTTTTT.

At least ten counts were recorded for this clonotype. This sequence joins TRBV12-3 or TRBV12-4 and TRBJ2-7; TRBD2 aligns across 11 bases. J gave up 4 bases and V 5 bases, and 4 bases lay outside the gene matches. The CDR3 has 14 amino acids. CDR3 DNA: TGTGCCAGCAGTCCACTAGCGGGGGTTTACGAGCAGTACTTC. Translation gives CASSPLAGVYEQYF.

The chain joins TRBV20-1 to TRBJ2-3; D is possibly TRBD2 (6 bases). The V gene lost 5 bases and the J gene lost 0 bases, with 15 bases spanning the gap. Per the germline V gene, CDR1 is DFQATT and CDR2 is SNEGSKA (reference sequence). CDR3 size: 15 residues. The DNA for the CDR3 is TGCAGTGCTTCCTCGGTAGCGGAGAGCACAGATACGCAGTATTTT. Protein product: CSASSVAESTDTQYF.

The V and J genes are TRBV18 and TRBJ1-1, with D tentatively TRBD1 (6 bases). This CDR3 is 13 amino acids long. From germline, CDR1 is KGHSH and CDR2 LQKENI. Deletions cut 6 bases from V and 6 bases from J, with 14 bases between. CDR3 region: CASSLQGDAEAFF. The CDR3 bases are TGTGCCAGCTCGCTACAGGGTGACGCTGAAGCTTTCTTT.

The chain combines TRBV6-5 with TRBJ2-2; no reliable D call. V lost 2 bases to trimming and J lost 5 bases, with 6 bases between them. The CDR3 consists of 13 residues. Germline-derived CDR1 and CDR2 are MNHEY and SVGAGI. CDR3 protein: CASSYGRTGELFF. The CDR3 nucleotides read TGTGCCAGCAGTTACGGGCGAACCGGGGAGCTGTTTTTT.

In this sample, this clonotype turned up many times. V gene TRBV2 combines with J gene TRBJ2-3; tentatively, D is TRBD2 (6 bases). This CDR3 comprises 14 residues. The ends were cut back, 8 bases at V and 4 bases at J, with 16 bases in the middle. The V gene's germline CDR1 is SNHLY and CDR2 FYNNEI. CDR3 loop: CASQLLPGADTQYF. In DNA, the CDR3 is TGTGCCAGCCAACTCCTACCGGGGGCAGATACGCAGTATTTT.

This clonotype was seen repeatedly, ten times or more. This chain joins TRBV12-3 or TRBV12-4 and TRBJ1-2, with a weak D call TRBD1 (5 bases). Trimming removed 6 bases from V and 7 bases from J, with 15 bases in between. CDR3 length: 13 amino acids. The CDR3 is CASRGTGTGGYTF. Written as DNA, the CDR3 is TGTGCCAGCAGGGGGACGGGCACCGGTGGCTACACCTTC.

This clonotype was counted ten times or more. The chain carries TRBV5-1 and TRBJ1-4; maybe TRBD1 (5 bases). In germline, CDR1 is SGHRS, CDR2 YFSETQ. The CDR3 sequence is 13 residues long. V gave up 0 bases and J gave up 8 bases, with 8 bases separating them. CDR3 amino acids: CASSLAGIEKLFF. The CDR3 DNA is TGCGCCAGCAGCTTGGCAGGGATCGAAAAACTGTTTTTT.

This chain uses TRBV12-3 or TRBV12-4 with TRBJ1-2, with D maybe TRBD1 (6 bases). V lost 6 bases to trimming and J lost 6 bases, with 17 bases between them. The CDR3 is 14 residues long. CDR3 loop: CASRAGTPRDGYTF. The CDR3 DNA follows: TGTGCCAGCAGGGCCGGGACACCCAGAGATGGCTACACCTTC.

This clonotype was seen only a few times. The chain is built from TRBV20-1 and TRBJ1-4, with TRBD1 as a possible D gene (5 bases). In germline, CDR1 is DFQATT, CDR2 SNEGSKA (reference sequence). The ends were cut back, 0 bases at V and 8 bases at J, with 22 bases in the middle. The CDR3 totals 17 residues. The CDR3: CSARDFGGWGGREKLFF. The CDR3 nucleotides are TGCAGTGCTAGAGATTTCGGGGGATGGGGGGGTAGGGAAAAACTGTTTTTT.

This clonotype has a handful of counts. The gene calls are TRBV30 and TRBJ1-1; the match to TRBD1 covers 9 bases. With V trimmed by 3 bases and J by 10 bases, 3 bases remained unmatched. The V gene's germline CDR1 is GTSNPN and CDR2 SVGIG (reference sequence). This CDR3 has 11 residues. The CDR3 sequence is CAWSGTGLAFF. DNA for the CDR3: TGTGCCTGGAGCGGGACAGGGTTAGCTTTCTTT.

This clonotype was recorded many times. The rearrangement joins TRBV28 to TRBJ2-7; the D gene is possibly TRBD2 (6 bases). The germline V gene encodes CDR1 MDHEN and CDR2 SYDVKM. V lost 4 bases to trimming and J lost 9 bases, with 16 bases between them. This CDR3 region has 13 residues. In DNA, the CDR3 is TGTGCCAGCAGTTCGGGGGACCGATTTGGGCAGTACTTC. Protein: CASSSGDRFGQYF.

This clonotype was seen many times. CDR3 loop: CASSPHRETYNEQFF. Here the CDR3 DNA reads TGTGCCAGCAGCCCGCATAGGGAGACTTACAATGAGCAGTTCTTC. This rearrangement joins TRBV7-3 to TRBJ2-1; perhaps TRBD2 as D (5 bases). CDR3 size: 15 residues. Trimming took 5 bases from V and 4 from J, leaving 15 bases between them. The germline CDR1 and CDR2 sequences are SGHTA and FQGTGA.